A selection of T cell receptor beta chains follows, all from one sample in a study of T cell changes during pregnancy in multiple sclerosis. Produced via immunoSEQ multiplex PCR; TCRdb's table is partial and in-frame only. The sample holds approximately 61,000 clones, approximately 90% seen once. The sample in question was peripheral blood, obtained after pregnancy. All receptors come from a female donor in good health, enrolled as a control in a pregnancy study. Both conserved end residues are part of each CDR3. A D gene is named only where the DNA matches it firmly.

TRBV11-3	TRBJ2-3	-	CASSLSITDTQYF	TGTGCCAGCAGCTTAAGCATCACAGATACGCAGTATTTT
TRBV7-8	TRBJ2-3	TRBD2	CASTLTSGGPTSTQYF	TGTGCCAGCACCTTGACTAGCGGGGGGCCCACTTCTACGCAGTATTTT
TRBV6-6	TRBJ2-3	-	CASRTWAGKGSDTQYF	TGTGCCAGCAGGACGTGGGCGGGAAAAGGGTCGGATACGCAGTATTTT
TRBV19	TRBJ1-1	-	CASSISRGMGMNTEAFF	TGTGCCAGTAGTATATCCAGGGGAATGGGAATGAACACTGAAGCTTTCTTT
TRBV13	TRBJ2-7	-	CASSGGAGPYEQYF	TGTGCCAGCAGCGGGGGTGCGGGACCCTACGAGCAGTACTTC
TRBV7-9	TRBJ1-1	-	CASRDQGYAAFF	TGTGCCAGCAGGGATCAGGGTTATGCAGCTTTCTTT
TRBV28	TRBJ2-7	TRBD2	CASSLSTSATYEQYF	TGTGCCAGCAGTTTATCCACTAGCGCCACTTACGAGCAGTACTTC
TRBV28	TRBJ1-2	TRBD1	CASSSDRGDYGYTF	TGTGCCAGCAGCTCGGACAGGGGGGACTATGGCTACACCTTC
TRBV28	TRBJ1-2	-	CASRSGRGADGYTF	TGTGCCAGCAGGTCGGGGAGGGGGGCGGACGGCTACACCTTC
TRBV14	TRBJ2-7	TRBD1	CASSQEQGSYSYEQYF	TGTGCCAGCAGCCAAGAACAGGGGTCCTACTCCTACGAGCAGTACTTC
TRBV28	TRBJ1-1	TRBD1	CASSLPDRRNTEAFF	TGTGCCAGCAGTCTGCCGGACAGGCGGAACACTGAAGCTTTCTTT
TRBV6-5	TRBJ1-3	-	CASRPDRSRTNTIYF	TGTGCCAGCAGGCCCGACAGGAGCCGGACAAACACCATATATTTT
TRBV10-3	TRBJ1-1	TRBD1	CAISGTGGTEAFF	TGTGCCATCAGCGGTACAGGGGGCACTGAAGCTTTCTTT
TRBV6-6	TRBJ1-3	-	CASSRGETSGNTIYF	TGTGCCAGCAGTCGGGGGGAAACCTCTGGAAACACCATATATTTT
TRBV19	TRBJ1-2	-	CASSAQGPFYGYTF	TGTGCCAGTAGTGCCCAGGGTCCATTCTATGGCTACACCTTC
TRBV14	TRBJ2-1	TRBD2	CASSQAGGTYNEQFF	TGTGCCAGCAGCCAGGCGGGAGGAACCTACAATGAGCAGTTCTTC
TRBV7-9	TRBJ2-6	-	CASSLAGNGANVLTF	TGTGCCAGCAGCTTAGCCGGGAATGGGGCCAACGTCCTGACTTTC
TRBV7-9	TRBJ1-2	TRBD1	CASSLYTGDNYGYTF	TGTGCCAGCAGCTTATATACAGGGGATAACTATGGCTACACCTTC
TRBV27	TRBJ2-7	-	CASRLDLPREQYF	TGTGCCAGCAGATTGGACTTGCCGAGGGAGCAGTACTTC
TRBV29-1	TRBJ2-1	TRBD2	CSEIAGASDEQFF	TGCAGCGAGATAGCGGGAGCGTCCGATGAGCAGTTCTTC
TRBV4-2	TRBJ2-7	TRBD2	CASSHLTSGYYEQYF	TGTGCCAGCAGCCACTTGACTAGCGGCTACTACGAGCAGTACTTC